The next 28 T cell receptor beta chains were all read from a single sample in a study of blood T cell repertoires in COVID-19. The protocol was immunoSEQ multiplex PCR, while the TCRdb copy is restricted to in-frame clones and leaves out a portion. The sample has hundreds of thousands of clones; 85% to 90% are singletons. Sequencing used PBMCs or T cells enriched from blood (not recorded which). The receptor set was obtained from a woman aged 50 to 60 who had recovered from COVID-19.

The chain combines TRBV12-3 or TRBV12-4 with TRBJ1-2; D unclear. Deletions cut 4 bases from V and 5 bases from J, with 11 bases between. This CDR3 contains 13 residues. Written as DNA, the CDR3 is TGTGCCAGCAGTTCTAGGCCTCCATATGGCTACACCTTC. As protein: CASSSRPPYGYTF.

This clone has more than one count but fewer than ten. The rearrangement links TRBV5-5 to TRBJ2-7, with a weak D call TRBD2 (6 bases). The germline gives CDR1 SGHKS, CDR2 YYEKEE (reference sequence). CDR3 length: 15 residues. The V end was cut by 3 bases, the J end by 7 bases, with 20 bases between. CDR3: CASSSDGAGWKEQYF. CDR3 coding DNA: TGTGCCAGCAGCTCCGACGGGGCGGGGTGGAAAGAGCAGTACTTC.

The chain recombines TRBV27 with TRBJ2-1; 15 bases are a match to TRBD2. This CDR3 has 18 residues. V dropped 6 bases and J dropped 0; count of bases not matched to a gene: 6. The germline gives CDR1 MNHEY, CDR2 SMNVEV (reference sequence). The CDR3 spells CASRGLAGGGNSYNEQFF. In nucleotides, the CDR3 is TGTGCCAGCAGGGGACTAGCGGGGGGCGGGAACTCCTACAATGAGCAGTTCTTC.

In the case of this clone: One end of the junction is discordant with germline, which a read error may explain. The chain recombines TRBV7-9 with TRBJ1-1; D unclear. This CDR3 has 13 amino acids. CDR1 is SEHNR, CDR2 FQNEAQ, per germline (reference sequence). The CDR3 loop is CASSPQDNTEAFF. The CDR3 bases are TGTGCCAGCAGCCCACAAGACAACACTGAGGCTTTCTTT.

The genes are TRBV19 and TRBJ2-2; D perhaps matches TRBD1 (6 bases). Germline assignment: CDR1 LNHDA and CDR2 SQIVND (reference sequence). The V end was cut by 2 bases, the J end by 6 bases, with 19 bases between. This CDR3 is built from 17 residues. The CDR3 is CASSIIGTGIGPGELFF. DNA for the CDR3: TGTGCCAGTAGTATAATCGGCACAGGGATAGGACCCGGGGAGCTGTTTTTT.

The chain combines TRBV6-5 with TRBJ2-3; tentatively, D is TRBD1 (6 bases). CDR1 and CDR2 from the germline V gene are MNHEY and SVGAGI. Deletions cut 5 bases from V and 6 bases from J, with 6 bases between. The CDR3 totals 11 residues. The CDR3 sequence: CASSQGDTQYF. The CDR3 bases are TGTGCCAGCAGTCAGGGGGATACGCAGTATTTT.

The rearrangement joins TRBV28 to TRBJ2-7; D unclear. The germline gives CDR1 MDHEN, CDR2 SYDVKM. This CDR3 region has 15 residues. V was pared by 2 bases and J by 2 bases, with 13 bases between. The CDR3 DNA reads TGTGCCAGCAGTTTAGGTTCAGGTTGGACCTACGAGCAGTACTTC. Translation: CASSLGSGWTYEQYF.

CDR3 sequence reads: CATSTGTGEETEAFF. In DNA, the CDR3 is TGTGCCACCAGCACCGGGACAGGGGAGGAAACTGAAGCTTTCTTT. The rearrangement links TRBV15 to TRBJ1-1; 10 nucleotides agree with TRBD1. V was clipped by 4 bases and J by 5 bases; unmatched bases: 7. The CDR3 is 15 residues long. Germline CDR1 reads LNHNV; CDR2 reads YYDKDF (reference sequence).

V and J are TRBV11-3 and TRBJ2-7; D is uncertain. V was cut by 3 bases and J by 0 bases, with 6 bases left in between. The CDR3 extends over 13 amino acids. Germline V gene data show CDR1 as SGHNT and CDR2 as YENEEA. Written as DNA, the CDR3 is TGTGCCAGCAGCTTTGATAGCTCCTACGAGCAGTACTTC. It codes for CASSFDSSYEQYF. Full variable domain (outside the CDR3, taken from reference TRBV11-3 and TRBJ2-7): EAGVVQSPRYKIIEKKQPVAFWCNPISGHNTLYWYLQNLGQGPELLIRYENEEAVDDSQLPKDRFSAERLKGVDSTLKIQPAELGDSAVYLCASSFDSSYEQYFGPGTRLTVT.

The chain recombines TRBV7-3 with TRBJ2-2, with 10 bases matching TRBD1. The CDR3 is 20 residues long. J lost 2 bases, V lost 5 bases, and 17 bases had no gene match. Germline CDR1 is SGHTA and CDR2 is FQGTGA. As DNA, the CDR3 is TGTGCCAGCAGCGCCTACGGGACAGGGGACGTCGGACCAAACACCGGGGAGCTGTTTTTT. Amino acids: CASSAYGTGDVGPNTGELFF.

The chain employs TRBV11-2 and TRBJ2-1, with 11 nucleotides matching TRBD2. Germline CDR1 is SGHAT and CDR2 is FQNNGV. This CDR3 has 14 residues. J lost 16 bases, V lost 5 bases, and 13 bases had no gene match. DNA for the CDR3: TGTGCCAGCAGCCCATCGGGACTAGCGGTAATAGTTTTCTTC. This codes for CASSPSGLAVIVFF.

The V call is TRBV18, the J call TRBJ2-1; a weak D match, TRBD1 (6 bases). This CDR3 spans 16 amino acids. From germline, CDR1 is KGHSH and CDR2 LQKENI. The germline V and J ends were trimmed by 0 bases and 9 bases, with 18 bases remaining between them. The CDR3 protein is CASSPPSGGYGGEQFF. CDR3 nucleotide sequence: TGTGCCAGCTCACCACCGTCTGGGGGCTATGGGGGTGAGCAGTTCTTC.

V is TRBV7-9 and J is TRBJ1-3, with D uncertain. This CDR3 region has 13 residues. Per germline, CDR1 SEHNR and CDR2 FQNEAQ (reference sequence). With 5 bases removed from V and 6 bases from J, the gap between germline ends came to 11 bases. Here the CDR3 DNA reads TGTGCCAGCAGCCCTCGGGAATTAAACACCATATATTTT. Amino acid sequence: CASSPRELNTIYF.

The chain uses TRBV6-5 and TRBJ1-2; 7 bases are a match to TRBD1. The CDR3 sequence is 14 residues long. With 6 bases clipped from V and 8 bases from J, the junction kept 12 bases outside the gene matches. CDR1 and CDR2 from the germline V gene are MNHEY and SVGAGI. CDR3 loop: CASSNADRVGGYTF. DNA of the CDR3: TGTGCCAGCAGCAACGCCGACAGGGTGGGCGGCTACACCTTC.

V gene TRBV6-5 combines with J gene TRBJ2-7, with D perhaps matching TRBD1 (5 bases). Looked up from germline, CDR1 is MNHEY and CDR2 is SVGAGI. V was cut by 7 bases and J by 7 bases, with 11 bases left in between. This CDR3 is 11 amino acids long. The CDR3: CASTGALEQYF. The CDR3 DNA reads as TGTGCCAGCACTGGGGCCCTGGAGCAGTACTTC.

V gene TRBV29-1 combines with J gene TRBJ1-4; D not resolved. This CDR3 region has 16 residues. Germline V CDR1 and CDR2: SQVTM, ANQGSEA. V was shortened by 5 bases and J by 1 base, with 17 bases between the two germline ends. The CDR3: CSVSRGGGQTNEKLFF. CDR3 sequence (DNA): TGCAGCGTTTCACGTGGAGGAGGGCAAACTAATGAAAAACTGTTTTTT.

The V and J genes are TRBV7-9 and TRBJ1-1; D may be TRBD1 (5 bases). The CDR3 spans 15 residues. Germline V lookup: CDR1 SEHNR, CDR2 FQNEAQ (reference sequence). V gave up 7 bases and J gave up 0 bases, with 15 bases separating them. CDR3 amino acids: CASTTAGRMNTEAFF. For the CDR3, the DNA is TGTGCCAGCACCACTGCGGGACGGATGAACACTGAAGCTTTCTTT.

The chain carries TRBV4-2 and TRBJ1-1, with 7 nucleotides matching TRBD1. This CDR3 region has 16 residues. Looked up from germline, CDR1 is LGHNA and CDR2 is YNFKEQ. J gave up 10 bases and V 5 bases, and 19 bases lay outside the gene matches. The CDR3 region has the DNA TGTGCCAGCAGCACCCCGGCGGGGGGGACAGAGTTGCGAGCTTTCTTT. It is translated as CASSTPAGGTELRAFF.

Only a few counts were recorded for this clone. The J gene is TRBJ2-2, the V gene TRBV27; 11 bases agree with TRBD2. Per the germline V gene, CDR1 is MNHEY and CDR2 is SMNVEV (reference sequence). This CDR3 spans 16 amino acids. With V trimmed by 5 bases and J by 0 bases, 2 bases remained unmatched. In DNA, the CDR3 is TGTGCCAGCAGTCCGGGACTAGCGGCGAACACCGGGGAGCTGTTTTTT. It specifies CASSPGLAANTGELFF.

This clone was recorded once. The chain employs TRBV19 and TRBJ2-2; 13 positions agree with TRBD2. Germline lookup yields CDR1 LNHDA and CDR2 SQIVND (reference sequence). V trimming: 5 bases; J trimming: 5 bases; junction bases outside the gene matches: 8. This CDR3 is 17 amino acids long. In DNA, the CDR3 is TGTGCCAGTAGTGGAGGACTAGCGGGGGCATGGACCGGGGAGCTGTTTTTT. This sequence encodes CASSGGLAGAWTGELFF.

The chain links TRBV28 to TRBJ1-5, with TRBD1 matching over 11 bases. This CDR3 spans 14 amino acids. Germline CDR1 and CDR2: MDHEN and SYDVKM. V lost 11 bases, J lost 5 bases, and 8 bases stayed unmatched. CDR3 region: CAAGPGQGDQPQHF. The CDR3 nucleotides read TGTGCCGCAGGTCCGGGACAGGGGGATCAGCCCCAGCATTTT.

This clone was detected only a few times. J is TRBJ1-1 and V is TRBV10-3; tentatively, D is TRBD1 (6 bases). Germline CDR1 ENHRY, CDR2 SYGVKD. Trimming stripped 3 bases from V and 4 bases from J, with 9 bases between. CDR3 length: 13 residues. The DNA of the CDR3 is TGTGCCATCAGTGATCAACAGGGCACTGAAGCTTTCTTT. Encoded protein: CAISDQQGTEAFF.

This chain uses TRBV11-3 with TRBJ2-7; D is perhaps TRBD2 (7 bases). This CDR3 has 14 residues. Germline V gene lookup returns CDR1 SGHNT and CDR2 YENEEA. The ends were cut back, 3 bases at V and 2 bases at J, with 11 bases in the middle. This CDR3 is CASSLGGGAYEQYF. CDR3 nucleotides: TGTGCCAGCAGCTTGGGAGGGGGTGCCTACGAGCAGTACTTC.

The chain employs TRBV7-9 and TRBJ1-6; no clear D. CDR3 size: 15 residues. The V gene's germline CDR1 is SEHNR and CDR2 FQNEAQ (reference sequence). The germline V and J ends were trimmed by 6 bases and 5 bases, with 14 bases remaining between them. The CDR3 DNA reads TGTGCCAGCAGTCCCACAAGCGTGCATAATTCACCCCTCCACTTT. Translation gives CASSPTSVHNSPLHF.

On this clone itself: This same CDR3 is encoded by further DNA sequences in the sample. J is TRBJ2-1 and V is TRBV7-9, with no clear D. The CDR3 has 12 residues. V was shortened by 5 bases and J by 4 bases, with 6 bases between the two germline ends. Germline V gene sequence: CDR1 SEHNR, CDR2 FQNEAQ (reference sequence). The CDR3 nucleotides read TGTGCCAGCAGCCCCAGATACAATGAGCAGTTCTTC. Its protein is CASSPRYNEQFF.

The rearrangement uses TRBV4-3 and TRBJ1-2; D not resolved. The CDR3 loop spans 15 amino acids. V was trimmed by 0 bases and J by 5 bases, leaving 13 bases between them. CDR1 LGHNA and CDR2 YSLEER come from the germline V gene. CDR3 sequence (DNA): TGCGCCAGCAGCCAAGATTTTTCCAGAGGATATGGCTACACCTTC. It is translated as CASSQDFSRGYGYTF.

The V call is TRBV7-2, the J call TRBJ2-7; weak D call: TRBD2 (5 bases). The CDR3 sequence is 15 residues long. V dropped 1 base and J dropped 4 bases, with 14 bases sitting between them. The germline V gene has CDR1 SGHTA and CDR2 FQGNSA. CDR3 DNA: TGTGCCAGCAGCTTAGATCCTGGACTTTATTACGAGCAGTACTTC. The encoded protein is CASSLDPGLYYEQYF.

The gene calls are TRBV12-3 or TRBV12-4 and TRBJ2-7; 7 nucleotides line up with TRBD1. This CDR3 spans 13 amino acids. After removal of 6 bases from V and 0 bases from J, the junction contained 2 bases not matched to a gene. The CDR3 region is CASSWDSSYEQYF. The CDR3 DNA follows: TGTGCCAGCAGCTGGGACAGCTCCTACGAGCAGTACTTC.